This is a list of T cell receptor beta chains from one sample in a study of long-term antiretroviral therapy in people with HIV. Assay: immunoSEQ multiplex PCR; the TCRdb copy retains only in-frame clones and omits some. This sample has fewer than 30,000 clones, with approximately 80% found just once. This sample comprised unsorted PBMCs, obtained 4.4 years after starting antiretroviral therapy. The receptors were gathered from a young man with HIV. Both conserved end residues are part of each CDR3. The D gene is left open where the match is weak. The listing skips clone size in some rows; elsewhere it reads once, few, many or a size class.

d_gene,abundance,v_gene,j_gene,CDR3aa,CDR3nt
NA,NA,TRBV11-2,TRBJ2-7,CASSLEAGVYEQYF,TGTGCCAGCAGCTTAGAAGCAGGGGTCTACGAGCAGTACTTC
TRBD1,NA,TRBV18,TRBJ1-4,CASSRTDRGREANEKLFF,TGTGCCAGCTCACGAACTGACAGGGGGCGCGAGGCTAATGAAAAACTGTTTTTT
NA,NA,TRBV13,TRBJ2-3,CASSSGTETSTDTQYF,TGTGCCAGCAGCTCAGGGACTGAAACTAGCACAGATACGCAGTATTTT
NA,NA,TRBV5-6,TRBJ2-2,CASSFSQVGTGELFF,TGTGCCAGCAGCTTCTCCCAGGTGGGCACCGGGGAGCTGTTTTTT
TRBD1,NA,TRBV10-3,TRBJ1-1,CAISDRGVEAFF,TGTGCCATCAGTGACAGGGGGGTTGAAGCTTTCTTT
NA,NA,TRBV6-6,TRBJ1-1,CASSSNGIPNTEAFF,TGTGCCAGCAGTTCCAACGGAATACCGAACACTGAAGCTTTCTTT
NA,NA,TRBV6-1,TRBJ1-2,CASRDSLFYGYTF,TGTGCCAGCAGGGACAGTCTCTTCTATGGCTACACCTTC
NA,NA,TRBV2,TRBJ1-2,CASLLLNYGYTF,TGTGCCAGCCTGCTATTAAACTATGGCTACACCTTC
NA,NA,TRBV5-4,TRBJ2-3,CASTEVGGGTQYF,TGTGCCAGCACCGAAGTCGGCGGCGGTACGCAGTATTTT
TRBD2,NA,TRBV18,TRBJ2-7,CASSPPNLAGDEQYF,TGTGCCAGCTCACCACCGAATCTAGCGGGAGACGAGCAGTACTTC
TRBD2,NA,TRBV19,TRBJ2-1,CASSLRQGRGLAGLSEQFF,TGTGCCAGTAGTCTCAGACAGGGGCGAGGACTAGCGGGACTTAGTGAGCAGTTCTTC
TRBD2,NA,TRBV9,TRBJ2-5,CASSDGETSVQETQYF,TGTGCCAGCAGCGACGGAGAGACTAGCGTGCAAGAGACCCAGTACTTC
NA,once,TRBV27,TRBJ2-7,CASSRSSNYEQYF,TGTGCCAGCAGTCGCTCTAGCAACTACGAGCAGTACTTC
TRBD2,NA,TRBV18,TRBJ2-1,CASSPLAGGLANEQFF,TGTGCCAGCTCACCCTTAGCGGGAGGGCTGGCCAATGAGCAGTTCTTC
TRBD1,few,TRBV27,TRBJ2-7,CASSSLGDRASYEQYF,TGTGCCAGCAGTTCCCTTGGGGACAGGGCCTCCTACGAGCAGTACTTC
TRBD1,NA,TRBV25-1,TRBJ2-7,CASSEGRQGFHEQYF,TGTGCCAGCAGTGAAGGCAGACAGGGGTTCCACGAGCAGTACTTC
NA,NA,TRBV7-8,TRBJ2-5,CASSLAQETQYF,TGTGCCAGCAGCTTAGCCCAAGAGACCCAGTACTTC
TRBD2,NA,TRBV7-8,TRBJ2-3,CASSFEGNSGGSPDTQYF,TGTGCCAGCAGCTTCGAGGGGAATAGCGGGGGGTCCCCAGATACGCAGTATTTT
NA,NA,TRBV6-5,TRBJ1-1,CASSSPGRVENTEAFF,TGTGCCAGCAGTTCACCGGGCAGGGTAGAAAACACTGAAGCTTTCTTT
TRBD1,NA,TRBV18,TRBJ2-1,CASSLGTGAYNEQFF,TGTGCCAGCTCGCTTGGGACAGGGGCTTACAATGAGCAGTTCTTC
TRBD2,NA,TRBV9,TRBJ2-3,CASSGSGSGRDTQYF,TGTGCCAGCAGCGGTAGCGGGAGTGGTAGGGATACGCAGTATTTT
NA,once,TRBV5-1,TRBJ1-4,CASSLAGGRGYEKLFF,TGCGCCAGCAGCTTGGCTGGGGGCCGGGGGTATGAAAAACTGTTTTTT
NA,NA,TRBV11-2,TRBJ1-1,CASSAQRATEAFF,TGTGCCAGCAGCGCCCAGCGGGCCACTGAAGCTTTCTTT
NA,NA,TRBV5-1,TRBJ2-7,CASSGWLGNEQYF,TGCGCCAGCTCCGGGTGGCTGGGTAACGAGCAGTACTTC
NA,NA,TRBV29-1,TRBJ1-2,CSASDYGYTF,TGCAGCGCCTCTGACTATGGCTACACCTTC
NA,NA,TRBV6-1,TRBJ1-2,CASSEGDTDGYTF,TGTGCCAGCAGTGAAGGAGACACTGATGGCTACACCTTC
NA,NA,TRBV6-4,TRBJ1-1,CASSDWGRSPNTEAFF,TGTGCCAGCAGTGACTGGGGGCGCTCCCCGAACACTGAAGCTTTCTTT
TRBD2,NA,TRBV2,TRBJ2-2,CASSRTSGGTGELFF,TGTGCCAGCAGCCGGACTAGCGGAGGGACCGGGGAGCTGTTTTTT
NA,NA,TRBV5-6,TRBJ2-7,CASSFRPVGGGYEQYF,TGTGCCAGCAGCTTTCGTCCCGTGGGCGGAGGCTACGAGCAGTACTTC
NA,NA,TRBV6-6,TRBJ1-1,CASLPRYKADTEAFF,TGTGCCAGCCTCCCTCGGTACAAGGCCGACACTGAAGCTTTCTTT
TRBD1,NA,TRBV5-6,TRBJ1-4,CASSGTDRAHNEKLFF,TGTGCCAGCAGCGGAACCGACAGGGCTCATAATGAAAAACTGTTTTTT
NA,NA,TRBV28,TRBJ2-7,CASSQRGAYEQYF,TGTGCCAGCAGTCAACGGGGGGCGTACGAGCAGTACTTC
NA,NA,TRBV7-9,TRBJ2-3,CASSLAADTQYF,TGTGCCAGCAGCTTAGCTGCAGATACGCAGTATTTT
NA,NA,TRBV7-6,TRBJ2-3,CASSLAPGADTQYF,TGTGCCAGCAGCTTAGCCCCCGGGGCAGATACGCAGTATTTT
TRBD1,NA,TRBV6-1,TRBJ2-1,CASSLYGQESNEQFF,TGTGCCAGCAGTCTTTATGGACAGGAAAGCAATGAGCAGTTCTTC
TRBD1,few,TRBV28,TRBJ1-5,CASRRDRAGYSNQPQHF,TGTGCCAGCAGACGGGACAGGGCCGGGTATAGCAATCAGCCCCAGCATTTT
NA,NA,TRBV10-3,TRBJ1-6,CAIRGTSTESPLHF,TGTGCCATCAGGGGAACCTCGACGGAATCACCCCTCCACTTT
NA,NA,TRBV19,TRBJ1-1,CASSTGWGTEAFF,TGTGCCAGTAGTACAGGGTGGGGAACTGAAGCTTTCTTT
TRBD1,NA,TRBV9,TRBJ2-7,CASSRGQGYEQYF,TGTGCCAGCAGCAGGGGACAGGGGTACGAGCAGTACTTC
TRBD1,once,TRBV5-8,TRBJ2-7,CASTRTGTSYEQYF,TGTGCCAGCACCCGGACAGGTACCTCCTACGAGCAGTACTTC
NA,NA,TRBV2,TRBJ1-1,CASSNGRDTEAFF,TGTGCCAGCAGCAACGGGCGAGACACTGAAGCTTTCTTT
NA,NA,TRBV19,TRBJ1-2,CASSTNGFTEGYTF,TGTGCCAGTAGTACAAATGGGTTTACGGAGGGCTACACCTTC
NA,NA,TRBV18,TRBJ2-2,CASSPGQPNTGELFF,TGTGCCAGCTCACCGGGCCAGCCGAACACCGGGGAGCTGTTTTTT
TRBD1,NA,TRBV6-1,TRBJ1-1,CASSEDPGTGAFF,TGTGCCAGCAGTGAAGACCCCGGGACAGGGGCTTTCTTT
NA,NA,TRBV28,TRBJ2-3,CASRPRKGKGTSTDTQYF,TGTGCCAGCAGGCCACGAAAGGGGAAGGGGACTAGCACAGATACGCAGTATTTT
TRBD1,NA,TRBV6-6,TRBJ1-2,CASTSGQLYGYTF,TGTGCCAGCACTTCGGGACAGCTCTATGGCTACACCTTC
NA,NA,TRBV4-1,TRBJ2-3,CASSRLPGFTDTQYF,TGCGCCAGCAGCCGACTTCCCGGGTTCACAGATACGCAGTATTTT
TRBD1,NA,TRBV4-3,TRBJ2-1,CASSQEVTGAFFYEQFF,TGCGCCAGCAGCCAAGAGGTAACAGGGGCGTTTTTCTATGAGCAGTTCTTC
NA,few,TRBV7-9,TRBJ1-2,CASSSVGGGSNYGYTF,TGTGCCAGCAGCTCCGTGGGTGGGGGCAGCAACTATGGCTACACCTTC
NA,NA,TRBV5-4,TRBJ1-1,CASSSGALTLPEAFF,TGTGCCAGCAGCTCAGGCGCGTTGACGCTCCCCGAAGCTTTCTTT
NA,once,TRBV11-2,TRBJ2-7,CASSWRRISGSTYEQYF,TGTGCCAGCAGCTGGCGCCGAATAAGCGGATCTACCTACGAGCAGTACTTC
NA,NA,TRBV15,TRBJ2-2,CATSKGGGELFF,TGTGCCACCAGCAAGGGAGGCGGGGAGCTGTTTTTT
TRBD1,NA,TRBV9,TRBJ1-2,CASSEMGQGAKNGYTF,TGTGCCAGCAGCGAGATGGGCCAGGGGGCGAAGAACGGCTACACCTTC